The next 10 T cell receptor beta chains were all read from a single sample in a study of blood T cell repertoires in COVID-19. The table came from immunoSEQ multiplex PCR; TCRdb's copy has only in-frame clones and leaves some out. The table lists 200,000 to 250,000 clones, 80% to 90% of them singletons. Sequencing input: peripheral blood. The receptor source for this set is an elderly woman with acute or convalescent COVID-19.

The chain combines TRBV7-2 with TRBJ1-1; TRBD1 matches 8 bases. V lost 4 bases and J lost 0; bases outside the gene matches: 1. CDR3 size: 14 residues. Germline lookup yields CDR1 SGHTA and CDR2 FQGNSA. This chain's CDR3 is CASSWDRMNTEAFF. Here the CDR3 DNA reads TGTGCCAGCAGCTGGGACAGGATGAACACTGAAGCTTTCTTT. Full variable domain (outside the CDR3, taken from reference TRBV7-2 and TRBJ1-1): GAGVSQSPSNKVTEKGKDVELRCDPISGHTALYWYRQSLGQGLEFLIYFQGNSAPDKSGLPSDRFSAERTGGSVSTLTIQRTQQEDSAVYLCASSWDRMNTEAFFGQGTRLTVV.

The V and J genes are TRBV5-1 and TRBJ1-2, with D uncertain. The germline V and J ends were trimmed by 5 bases and 0 bases, with 17 bases remaining between them. The CDR3 loop spans 16 amino acids. CDR1 SGHRS and CDR2 YFSETQ come from the germline V gene. As DNA, the CDR3 is TGCGCCAGCAGTTTACGATTGGCGGCTACTAACTATGGCTACACCTTC. Residues: CASSLRLAATNYGYTF.

Comment on this clone: At one end, the junction sequence differs from germline, possibly due to a read error. The chain couples TRBV7-7 to TRBJ2-3; 9 nucleotides align to TRBD2. The CDR3 is 17 amino acids. Germline assignment: CDR1 SSHAT and CDR2 FNYEAQ (reference sequence). This chain's CDR3 is CASSPGSGGPSTDTQYF. In nucleotides, the CDR3 is TGTGCTAGCAGCCCCGGGAGCGGGGGGCCTAGCACAGATACGCAGTATTTT.

CDR3 DNA: TGTGCCAGCAGACCCGGGACAGGGGGATCCTACAATGAGCAGTTCTTC. Its translation is CASRPGTGGSYNEQFF. This chain uses TRBV2 with TRBJ2-1, with TRBD1 matching 11 bases. V lost 6 bases to trimming and J lost 1 base; unmatched junction nucleotides: 5. This CDR3 has 16 residues. CDR1 is SNHLY and CDR2 is FYNNEI in the germline V gene.

The CDR3 nucleotides read TGTGCCAGCAGCCCGGAAGCGGGAGGGAGCTCCTACGAGCAGTACTTC. Its protein is CASSPEAGGSSYEQYF. V usage is TRBV7-2 and J usage is TRBJ2-7; 10 positions agree with TRBD2. J lost 0 bases, V lost 5 bases, and 7 bases had no gene match. Germline V CDR1 and CDR2: SGHTA, FQGNSA. The CDR3 length is 16 residues.

This chain links TRBV6-5 with TRBJ1-4, with a weak D call TRBD1 (5 bases). Germline lookup yields CDR1 MNHEY and CDR2 SVGAGI. The CDR3 totals 14 residues. Trimming removed 5 bases from V and 4 bases from J, with 11 bases in between. The CDR3 DNA sequence: TGTGCCAGCAGTCCACTACAGGTTAATGAAAAACTGTTTTTT. It codes for CASSPLQVNEKLFF.

V is TRBV14 and J is TRBJ1-4, with D maybe TRBD1 (5 bases). Germline V gives CDR1 SGHDN, CDR2 FVKESK. Trimming cost V 2 bases and J 7 bases, with 20 bases left between them. This CDR3 contains 17 residues. CDR3 loop: CASSQNPPTVWGEKLFF. The CDR3 coding sequence is TGTGCCAGCAGCCAAAACCCACCGACAGTCTGGGGTGAAAAACTGTTTTTT.

The genes are TRBV7-2 and TRBJ2-1, with 12 bases lining up with TRBD2. CDR3 length: 15 residues. Germline V CDR1 and CDR2: SGHTA, FQGNSA. Trimming cost V 5 bases and J 9 bases; bases outside gene matches: 8. The CDR3 is CASSPPSGGASEQFF. In DNA form, the CDR3 reads TGTGCCAGCAGCCCTCCTAGCGGGGGGGCCAGTGAGCAGTTCTTC.

The chain recombines TRBV11-2 with TRBJ2-7, with TRBD1 matching over 8 bases. The CDR3 totals 14 residues. The V gene's germline CDR1 is SGHAT and CDR2 FQNNGV. V shed 3 bases, J shed 5 bases, and the junction held 6 bases outside the gene matches. The CDR3 sequence: CASSLQGAADEQYF. CDR3 DNA sequence: TGTGCCAGCAGCTTGCAGGGGGCTGCGGACGAGCAGTACTTC. The complete variable domain, with remaining parts taken from reference TRBV11-2 and TRBJ2-7, reads EAGVAQSPRYKIIEKRQSVAFWCNPISGHATLYWYQQILGQGPKLLIQFQNNGVVDDSQLPKDRFSAERLKGVDSTLKIQPAKLEDSAVYLCASSLQGAADEQYFGPGTRLTVT.

In this sample, this clone turned up a few times. This chain joins TRBV28 and TRBJ1-1; 12 bases agree with TRBD1. The CDR3 covers 15 residues. Losses at the gene ends were 9 bases for V and 10 bases for J; bases not matched to a gene: 15. The germline gives CDR1 MDHEN, CDR2 SYDVKM. The CDR3 region has the DNA TGTGCCAGTAAAATGAGCGCGGGACAGGGGGCTCTAGCTTTCTTT. Translation gives CASKMSAGQGALAFF.